This TCR beta chain derives from a study of cytomegalovirus exposure and HLA in healthy donors. Both 60 Vbeta primers and 13 Jbeta primers went into the PCR. Here immunoSEQ multiplex PCR was the method, and the copy in TCRdb shows in-frame clones only, minus some. The top ten hold about 1.6% of the sample, which has about 180,000 clones, around 80% seen once. The CDR3 has 15 amino acids. CDR1 SQVTM and CDR2 ANQGSEA come from the germline V gene. Trimming cost V 5 bases and J 0 bases; bases outside gene matches: 7. The sequenced sample consisted of PBMCs. This clonotype was sampled from a man aged 18 to 30 in good health and CMV-seronegative. The chain recombines TRBV29-1 with TRBJ2-7; 10 bases map to TRBD2. As DNA, the CDR3 is TGCAGCGTTTCTGGGACTAGCGATAGCTCCTACGAGCAGTACTTC. Its protein is CSVSGTSDSSYEQYF.